These T cell receptor beta chains were read from a single sample in a study of cytomegalovirus exposure and HLA in healthy donors. Data came from immunoSEQ multiplex PCR; TCRdb stores just in-frame clones and leaves some out. The table includes 52,000 or so clones, about 77% detected once. Sequencing was done on a sample of PBMCs. The receptors come from a woman aged 40 to 50 in good health and CMV-seropositive. The CDR3 runs from the conserved cysteine through the conserved F or W. The D gene is left open where the match is weak. Clone size is stated in some rows and not others, as once, few, many or a class when expanded.

CDR3 length	V gene	clone size	D gene	J gene	CDR3 protein	CDR3 DNA
14	TRBV5-4	few	TRBD1	TRBJ1-1	CASSLDREATEAFF	TGTGCCAGCAGCTTAGACAGGGAGGCCACTGAAGCTTTCTTT
15	TRBV25-1	NA	NA	TRBJ2-3	CASSRWGGGADTQYF	TGTGCCAGCAGTCGCTGGGGAGGTGGGGCAGATACGCAGTATTTT
12	TRBV7-9	few	NA	TRBJ1-2	CASSFSPYGYTF	TGTGCCAGCAGCTTTTCCCCGTATGGCTACACCTTC
13	TRBV30	NA	TRBD1	TRBJ2-7	CAWSRDRGREQYF	TGTGCCTGGAGTAGGGACAGGGGGCGTGAGCAGTACTTC
15	TRBV7-2	few	NA	TRBJ1-5	CASSLEGTQNQPQHF	TGTGCCAGCAGCTTAGAAGGGACACAAAATCAGCCCCAGCATTTT
15	TRBV28	NA	NA	TRBJ1-6	CASRQQGHNNSPLHF	TGTGCCAGCAGGCAACAGGGACACAATAATTCACCCCTCCACTTT
13	TRBV30	NA	NA	TRBJ1-2	CAWSVGQGYGYTF	TGTGCCTGGAGTGTAGGTCAGGGCTATGGCTACACCTTC
14	TRBV28	NA	NA	TRBJ1-4	CATVELTPSEKLFF	TGTGCCACCGTGGAATTGACACCCTCTGAAAAACTGTTTTTT
12	TRBV19	NA	NA	TRBJ1-1	CASSPREFEAFF	TGTGCCAGTAGTCCTCGGGAGTTTGAAGCTTTCTTT
12	TRBV9	NA	NA	TRBJ1-5	CASSVSRQPQHF	TGTGCCAGCAGCGTCTCGCGTCAGCCCCAGCATTTT
13	TRBV2	NA	TRBD2	TRBJ2-7	CASGTGGSYEQYF	TGTGCCAGTGGTACGGGGGGATCCTACGAGCAGTACTTC
12	TRBV10-3	NA	NA	TRBJ2-7	CATKERFYEQYF	TGTGCCACCAAGGAGAGGTTCTACGAGCAGTACTTC
15	TRBV7-8	NA	TRBD2	TRBJ2-7	CASSLAASGVDEQYF	TGTGCCAGCAGCTTGGCGGCTAGCGGGGTTGACGAGCAGTACTTC
11	TRBV30	NA	TRBD2	TRBJ2-5	CAWSGGAGQYF	TGTGCCTGGAGTGGAGGAGCGGGGCAGTACTTC
16	TRBV7-6	NA	TRBD1	TRBJ1-6	CASSLAGTGEDSPLHF	TGTGCCAGCAGTCTCGCCGGGACAGGGGAAGATTCACCCCTCCACTTT
14	TRBV14	NA	NA	TRBJ1-2	CASSPLAWDNGYTF	TGTGCCAGCAGCCCCCTAGCGTGGGATAATGGCTACACCTTC
15	TRBV19	NA	NA	TRBJ2-3	CASRLGGGPADTQYF	TGTGCCAGTAGGTTAGGGGGGGGGCCGGCAGATACGCAGTATTTT
14	TRBV28	once	TRBD1	TRBJ2-1	CASRGGQGFNEQFF	TGTGCCAGCAGGGGGGGACAGGGCTTCAATGAGCAGTTCTTC
15	TRBV7-2	NA	NA	TRBJ1-2	CASSQAGESGYGYTF	TGTGCCAGCAGTCAAGCAGGGGAATCTGGCTATGGCTACACCTTC
13	TRBV5-4	NA	NA	TRBJ2-1	CASSLASSGEQFF	TGTGCCAGCAGCTTGGCCAGCTCGGGTGAGCAGTTCTTC
17	TRBV21-1	few	NA	TRBJ2-2	CASSAPGQEGVFGELFF	TGTGCCAGCAGCGCCCCGGGACAGGAGGGAGTTTTCGGGGAGCTGTTTTTT
11	TRBV7-2	few	NA	TRBJ1-1	CASSPGTEAFF	TGTGCCAGCAGCCCCGGGACAGAAGCTTTCTTT
15	TRBV9	NA	TRBD1	TRBJ2-5	CASSTGTGRQETQYF	TGTGCCAGCAGCACAGGGACAGGCCGTCAAGAGACCCAGTACTTC
15	TRBV30	NA	NA	TRBJ1-5	CAWSLAGGSNQPQHF	TGTGCCTGGAGCCTCGCCGGCGGTAGCAATCAGCCCCAGCATTTT
15	TRBV5-1	NA	TRBD1	TRBJ1-5	CASSHDGTGNQPQHF	TGCGCCAGCAGCCACGATGGGACAGGGAATCAGCCCCAGCATTTT
15	TRBV9	few	TRBD2	TRBJ2-1	CASSVVSSGGNEQFF	TGTGCCAGCAGCGTAGTGAGTAGCGGGGGCAATGAGCAGTTCTTC
17	TRBV4-3	NA	TRBD2	TRBJ2-3	CASSQDAGSGGTDTQYF	TGCGCCAGCAGCCAAGACGCGGGTAGCGGGGGAACAGATACGCAGTATTTT
17	TRBV7-6	NA	TRBD1	TRBJ1-3	CASSRDSPTNSGNTIYF	TGTGCCAGCAGCCGGGACAGTCCTACTAACTCTGGAAACACCATATATTTT
15	TRBV5-1	NA	TRBD2	TRBJ2-7	CASRGTSGGVYEQYF	TGCGCCAGCAGGGGGACTAGCGGGGGTGTTTACGAGCAGTACTTC
13	TRBV7-7	NA	NA	TRBJ1-6	CASSLGGDSPLHF	TGTGCCAGCAGCTTGGGTGGAGATTCACCCCTCCACTTT
14	TRBV9	NA	NA	TRBJ2-1	CASSPPGHDNEQFF	TGTGCCAGCAGCCCCCCAGGACACGACAATGAGCAGTTCTTC
11	TRBV28	NA	NA	TRBJ1-1	CASRSGTEAFF	TGTGCCAGCAGAAGCGGGACGGAAGCTTTCTTT
17	TRBV5-8	NA	TRBD2	TRBJ2-1	CASSGALRGASYNEQFF	TGTGCCAGCAGCGGGGCATTGCGGGGGGCTTCCTACAATGAGCAGTTCTTC
19	TRBV6-7	NA	TRBD2	TRBJ2-7	CASSSRGRGLAGPYYEQYF	TGTGCCAGCAGTTCAAGGGGAAGGGGGCTAGCGGGGCCTTACTACGAGCAGTACTTC
15	TRBV27	few	TRBD1	TRBJ1-2	CASSPGQGGNYGYTF	TGTGCCAGCAGTCCGGGACAGGGAGGGAACTATGGCTACACCTTC
15	TRBV2	NA	NA	TRBJ1-1	CATQPATGKNTEAFF	TGTGCCACCCAGCCGGCGACAGGAAAGAACACTGAAGCTTTCTTT
15	TRBV5-1	NA	NA	TRBJ1-5	CASSEREGRGQPQHF	TGCGCCAGCAGCGAAAGGGAGGGGCGGGGTCAGCCCCAGCATTTT